The 14 T cell receptor beta chains presented below share a single source sample, sequenced in a study of blood T cell repertoires in COVID-19. Assay: immunoSEQ multiplex PCR; the TCRdb copy retains only in-frame clones and omits some. The sample lists roughly 70,000 clones; around 93% were seen once. Sequenced: peripheral blood. All receptors derive from a woman aged 55-70 years with active COVID-19.

The rearrangement joins TRBV20-1 to TRBJ1-2, with a possible D match to TRBD1 (6 bases). With 7 bases removed from V and 4 bases from J, the gap between germline ends came to 10 bases. CDR3 size: 11 residues. Looked up from germline, CDR1 is DFQATT and CDR2 is SNEGSKA (reference sequence). CDR3 sequence reads: CSVTDSYGYTF. The CDR3 region has the DNA TGCAGTGTCACGGACAGCTATGGCTACACCTTC.

CDR3 coding DNA: TGCGCCAGCAGCCGTGTGGGGGCCCCAAACACTGAAGCTTTCTTT. As protein: CASSRVGAPNTEAFF. The chain couples TRBV5-1 to TRBJ1-1, with a tentative D call TRBD1 (6 bases). CDR1 is SGHRS and CDR2 is YFSETQ in the germline V gene. Trimming cost V 4 bases and J 2 bases, with 15 bases left between them. There are 15 residues in the CDR3.

The rearrangement uses TRBV23-1 and TRBJ2-1, with 7 bases matching TRBD2. TRBV23-1 is designated an ORF whose function remains uncertain. This CDR3 spans 10 amino acids. V trimming: 7 bases; J trimming: 14 bases; junction bases outside the gene matches: 5. The CDR3 loop is CASILTSKFF. In DNA, the CDR3 is TGCGCCAGCATCCTGACTAGCAAGTTCTTC.

This clone was observed a handful of times. The V and J genes are TRBV2 and TRBJ2-5, with D possibly being TRBD1 (5 bases). Trimming removed 7 bases from V and 7 bases from J, with 19 bases in between. CDR1 SNHLY and CDR2 FYNNEI come from the germline V gene. The CDR3 runs to 14 residues. The CDR3, as DNA: TGTGCCAGCACCCCAGGGCAGGGTGGAGTGACCCAGTACTTC. Translated: CASTPGQGGVTQYF. Supplemented by reference TRBV2 and TRBJ2-5, the full variable domain reads EPEVTQTPSHQVTQMGQEVILRCVPISNHLYFYWYRQILGQKVEFLVSFYNNEISEKSEIFDDQFSVERPDGSNFTLKIRSTKLEDSAMYFCASTPGQGGVTQYFGPGTRLLVL.

This clone was seen once. The chain uses TRBV7-2 and TRBJ1-3; no clear D. Germline lookup yields CDR1 SGHTA and CDR2 FQGNSA. Trimming pared 5 bases from V and 3 bases from J, leaving 11 bases between. This CDR3 is 14 amino acids long. The CDR3 here is CASSLQEVGNTIYF. CDR3 DNA: TGTGCCAGCAGCCTACAAGAGGTTGGAAACACCATATATTTT.

This clone appeared once. The gene calls are TRBV11-2 and TRBJ2-2; 10 bases match TRBD1. Germline CDR1 is SGHAT and CDR2 is FQNNGV. The CDR3 is 15 amino acids. V lost 7 bases to trimming and J lost 1 base; unmatched junction nucleotides: 3. The CDR3 DNA follows: TGTGCCAGCACCCGGGACAGGGGGAACACCGGGGAGCTGTTTTTT. Encoded protein: CASTRDRGNTGELFF. The full variable domain, rest sourced from reference TRBV11-2 and TRBJ2-2, is EAGVAQSPRYKIIEKRQSVAFWCNPISGHATLYWYQQILGQGPKLLIQFQNNGVVDDSQLPKDRFSAERLKGVDSTLKIQPAKLEDSAVYLCASTRDRGNTGELFFGEGSRLTVL.

This chain uses TRBV7-2 with TRBJ2-3, with D maybe TRBD2 (6 bases). This CDR3 is 14 amino acids long. CDR1 is SGHTA, CDR2 FQGNSA, per germline. Between the trimmed V and J ends, which lost 5 bases and 7 bases, there was a span of 16 bases. The CDR3 reads CASSPTGGPYTQYF. The CDR3, as DNA: TGTGCCAGCAGCCCAACAGGAGGGCCTTATACGCAGTATTTT.

This chain uses TRBV20-1 with TRBJ2-7, with 8 bases lining up with TRBD2. Germline V gene data show CDR1 as DFQATT and CDR2 as SNEGSKA (reference sequence). V shed 3 bases and J 0 bases; nucleotides not matched to a gene: 7. The CDR3 is 15 amino acids. The CDR3 loop reads CSASRGGGSSYEQYF. The CDR3 DNA sequence: TGCAGTGCTAGTAGGGGCGGGGGGAGCTCCTACGAGCAGTACTTC.

V gene TRBV30 combines with J gene TRBJ2-7, with D tentatively TRBD1 (5 bases). Trimming pared 2 bases from V and 4 bases from J, leaving 18 bases between. The CDR3 runs to 15 residues. Germline-derived CDR1 and CDR2 are GTSNPN and SVGIG (reference sequence). The CDR3 DNA reads as TGTGCCTGGAGTTTTTCGGCAGAAGGACATTACGAGCAGTACTTC. Amino acid sequence: CAWSFSAEGHYEQYF.

This clone was detected only once. The chain recombines TRBV12-3 or TRBV12-4 with TRBJ2-5; D might be TRBD2 (7 bases). The CDR3 spans 13 residues. Trimming stripped 3 bases from V and 4 bases from J, with 9 bases between. CDR3 DNA: TGTGCCAGCAGTTTGAGGGGGGGAGAGACCCAGTACTTC. Its protein is CASSLRGGETQYF.

V gene TRBV27 combines with J gene TRBJ2-6; 8 nucleotides match TRBD2. This CDR3 has 15 amino acids. The germline CDR1 and CDR2 sequences are MNHEY and SMNVEV (reference sequence). Germline trimming cut 6 bases from V and 4 bases from J; bases unmatched to any gene: 5. CDR3 nucleotide sequence: TGTGCCAGCAGAAGCGGGGGACCCGGGGCCAACGTCCTGACTTTC. Protein sequence: CASRSGGPGANVLTF. The variable domain in full, with the rest retrieved from reference TRBV27 and TRBJ2-6, is EAQVTQNPRYLITVTGKKLTVTCSQNMNHEYMSWYRQDPGLGLRQIYYSMNVEVTDKGDVPEGYKVSRKEKRNFPLILESPSPNQTSLYFCASRSGGPGANVLTFGAGSRLTVL.

This chain joins TRBV11-2 and TRBJ2-5; 14 positions match TRBD2. From germline, CDR1 is SGHAT and CDR2 FQNNGV. V lost 5 bases, J lost 5 bases, and 10 bases stayed unmatched. The CDR3 contains 17 residues. This CDR3 is CASSPQGLAGEGETQYF. In nucleotides, the CDR3 is TGTGCCAGCAGCCCCCAGGGACTAGCGGGAGAAGGTGAGACCCAGTACTTC.

The chain couples TRBV27 to TRBJ2-7, with TRBD2 matching 9 bases. Per the germline V gene, CDR1 is MNHEY and CDR2 is SMNVEV (reference sequence). CDR3 length equals 15 residues. Germline trimming cut 4 bases from V and 5 bases from J; bases unmatched to any gene: 9. Here the CDR3 DNA reads TGTGCCAGCAGTTCGGGGACTAGCCCTCGCGACGAGCAGTACTTC. Translating gives CASSSGTSPRDEQYF.

The CDR3, as DNA: TGTGCCAGCAGGGGAGGGGTAGCGGGTAATGTTGGTGGTACGCAGTATTTT. It codes for CASRGGVAGNVGGTQYF. This chain connects TRBV11-2 to TRBJ2-3; TRBD2 aligns across 7 bases. The germline CDR1 and CDR2 sequences are SGHAT and FQNNGV. After removal of 6 bases from V and 8 bases from J, the junction contained 20 bases not matched to a gene. The CDR3 covers 17 residues.